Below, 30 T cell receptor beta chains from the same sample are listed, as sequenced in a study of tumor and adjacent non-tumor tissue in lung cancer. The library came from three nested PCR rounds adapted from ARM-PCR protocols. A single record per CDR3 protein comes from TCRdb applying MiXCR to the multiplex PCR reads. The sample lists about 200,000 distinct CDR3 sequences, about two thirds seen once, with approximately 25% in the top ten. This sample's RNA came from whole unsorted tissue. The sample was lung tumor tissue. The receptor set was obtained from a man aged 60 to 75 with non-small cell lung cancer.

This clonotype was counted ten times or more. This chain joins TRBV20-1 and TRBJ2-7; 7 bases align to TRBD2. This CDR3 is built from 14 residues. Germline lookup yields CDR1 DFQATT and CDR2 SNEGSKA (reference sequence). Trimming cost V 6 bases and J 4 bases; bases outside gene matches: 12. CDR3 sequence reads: CSAQTSSGGYEQYF. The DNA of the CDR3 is TGCAGTGCACAGACTAGCTCGGGGGGTTACGAGCAGTACTTC.

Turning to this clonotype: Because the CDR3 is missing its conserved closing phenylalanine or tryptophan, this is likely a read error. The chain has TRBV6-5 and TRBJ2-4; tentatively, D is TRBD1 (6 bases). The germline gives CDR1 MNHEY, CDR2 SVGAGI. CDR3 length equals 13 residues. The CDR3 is CTSTNRDSNIQYL. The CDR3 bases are TGTACCAGCACCAACAGGGATTCAAACATTCAGTACCTC.

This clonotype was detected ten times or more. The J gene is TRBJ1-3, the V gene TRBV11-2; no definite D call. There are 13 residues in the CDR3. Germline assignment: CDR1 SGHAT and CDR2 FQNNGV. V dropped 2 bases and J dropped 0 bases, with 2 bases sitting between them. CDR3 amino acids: CASSLHSGNTIYF. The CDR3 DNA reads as TGTGCCAGCAGCTTACACTCTGGAAACACCATATATTTT.

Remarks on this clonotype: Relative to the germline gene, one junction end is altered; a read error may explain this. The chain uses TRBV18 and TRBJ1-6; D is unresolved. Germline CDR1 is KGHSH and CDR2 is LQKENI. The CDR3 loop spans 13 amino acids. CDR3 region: CVSSRESNSPLHF. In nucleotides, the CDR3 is TGTGTCAGCTCACGGGAAAGTAATTCACCCCTCCACTTT. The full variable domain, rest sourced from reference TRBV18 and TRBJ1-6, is NAGVMQNPRHLVRRRGQEARLRCSPMKGHSHVYWYRQLPEEGLKFMVYLQKENIIDESGMPKERFSAEFPKEGPSILRIQQVVRGDSAAYFCVSSRESNSPLHFGNGTRLTVT.

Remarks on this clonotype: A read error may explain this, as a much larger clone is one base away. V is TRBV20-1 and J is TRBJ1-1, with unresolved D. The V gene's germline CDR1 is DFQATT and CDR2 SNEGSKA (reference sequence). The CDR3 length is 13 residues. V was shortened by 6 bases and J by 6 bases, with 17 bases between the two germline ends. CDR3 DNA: TGCAGTGCCCTGGACGGGAAGAGGGCTGAAGCTTTCTTT. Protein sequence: CSALDGKRAEAFF.

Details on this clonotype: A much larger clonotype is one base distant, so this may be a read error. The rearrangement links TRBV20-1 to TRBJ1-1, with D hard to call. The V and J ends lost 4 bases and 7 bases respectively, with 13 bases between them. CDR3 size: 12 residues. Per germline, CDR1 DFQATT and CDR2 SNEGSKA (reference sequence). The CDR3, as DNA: TGCAGTGCTAATCGGGGAAGGTATGAAGCTTTCTTT. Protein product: CSANRGRYEAFF.

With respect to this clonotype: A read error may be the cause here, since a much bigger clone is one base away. The CDR3 DNA follows: TGCGCCAGCAGCCCCGACACCTCCTTCTGCTACGAGCAGTACTTC. Amino acids: CASSPDTSFCYEQYF. This chain joins TRBV4-1 and TRBJ2-7; D gene ambiguous. Germline V gene lookup returns CDR1 MGHRA and CDR2 YSYEKL. This CDR3 is built from 15 residues. With 4 bases removed from V and 3 bases from J, the gap between germline ends came to 16 bases.

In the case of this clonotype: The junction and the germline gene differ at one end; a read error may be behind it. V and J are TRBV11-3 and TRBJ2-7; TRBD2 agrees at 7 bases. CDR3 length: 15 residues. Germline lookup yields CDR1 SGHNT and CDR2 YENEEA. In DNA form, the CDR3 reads TGTGCCAGCAGCTCCTTAGCGGGCATCGATTACGAACAGTACTTC. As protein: CASSSLAGIDYEQYF.

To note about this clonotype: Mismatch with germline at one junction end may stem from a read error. CDR3 sequence reads: CVSKGTGTNEQYF. The CDR3 DNA is TGTGTCAGCAAAGGGACAGGGACAAACGAGCAGTACTTC. The chain combines TRBV6-5 with TRBJ2-7; 9 bases map to TRBD1. CDR3 length: 13 amino acids. From germline, CDR1 is MNHEY and CDR2 SVGAGI.

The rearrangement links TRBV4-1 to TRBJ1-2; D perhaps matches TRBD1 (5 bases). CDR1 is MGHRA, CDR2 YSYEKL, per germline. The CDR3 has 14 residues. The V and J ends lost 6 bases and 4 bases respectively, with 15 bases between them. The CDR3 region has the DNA TGCGCCAGCAGTCAAAGCAGGGAGGGCTATGGCTACACCTTC. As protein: CASSQSREGYGYTF.

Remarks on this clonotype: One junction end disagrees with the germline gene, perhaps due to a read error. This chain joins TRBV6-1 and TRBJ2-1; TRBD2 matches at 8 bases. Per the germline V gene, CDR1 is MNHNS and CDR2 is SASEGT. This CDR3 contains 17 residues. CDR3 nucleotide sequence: TGTGCCAGCAGTGAACATTCAACGGCGGGGGGCTTAAATGATCAGTTCTTC. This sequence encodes CASSEHSTAGGLNDQFF.

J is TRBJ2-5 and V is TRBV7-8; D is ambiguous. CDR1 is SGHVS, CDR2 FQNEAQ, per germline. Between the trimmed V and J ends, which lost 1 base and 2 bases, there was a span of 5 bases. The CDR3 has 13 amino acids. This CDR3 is CASSLERQETQYF. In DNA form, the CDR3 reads TGTGCCAGCAGCTTAGAGAGACAAGAGACCCAGTACTTC.

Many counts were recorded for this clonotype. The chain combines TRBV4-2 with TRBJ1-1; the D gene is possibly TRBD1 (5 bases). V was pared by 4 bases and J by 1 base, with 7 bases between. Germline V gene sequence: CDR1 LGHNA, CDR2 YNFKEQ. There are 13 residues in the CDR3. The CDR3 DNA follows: TGTGCCAGCAGCCTGGACAAGAACACTGAAGCTTTCTTT. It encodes CASSLDKNTEAFF.

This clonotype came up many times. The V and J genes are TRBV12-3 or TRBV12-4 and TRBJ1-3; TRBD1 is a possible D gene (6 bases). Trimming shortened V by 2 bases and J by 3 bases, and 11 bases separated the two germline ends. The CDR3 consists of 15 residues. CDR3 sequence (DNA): TGTGCCAGCAGTTTAAGACAGGATCTTGGAAACACCATATATTTT. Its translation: CASSLRQDLGNTIYF.

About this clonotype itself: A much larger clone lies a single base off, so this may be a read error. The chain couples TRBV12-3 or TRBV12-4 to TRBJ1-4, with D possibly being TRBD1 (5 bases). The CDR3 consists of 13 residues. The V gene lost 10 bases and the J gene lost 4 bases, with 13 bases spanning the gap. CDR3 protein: CANTRQNNEKLFF. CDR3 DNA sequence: TGTGCCAACACCAGACAGAATAATGAAAAACTGTTTTTT.

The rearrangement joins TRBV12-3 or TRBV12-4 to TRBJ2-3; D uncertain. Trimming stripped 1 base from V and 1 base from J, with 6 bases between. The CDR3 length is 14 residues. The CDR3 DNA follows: TGTGCCAGCAGTTTAGGGCCAGGCACAGATACGCAGTATTTT. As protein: CASSLGPGTDTQYF.

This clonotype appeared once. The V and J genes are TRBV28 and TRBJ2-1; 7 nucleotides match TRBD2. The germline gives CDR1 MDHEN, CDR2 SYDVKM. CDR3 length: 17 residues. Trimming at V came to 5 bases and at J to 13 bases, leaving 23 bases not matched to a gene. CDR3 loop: CASSPLGAGEHHTTQFF. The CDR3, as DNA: TGTGCCAGCAGTCCCCTAGGGGCGGGAGAGCACCACACCACCCAGTTCTTC.

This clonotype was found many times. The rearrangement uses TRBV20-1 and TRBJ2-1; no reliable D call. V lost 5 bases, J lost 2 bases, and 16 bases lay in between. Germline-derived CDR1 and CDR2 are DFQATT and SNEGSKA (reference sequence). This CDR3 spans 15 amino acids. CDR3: CSADRVDRPYNEQFF. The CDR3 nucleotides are TGCAGTGCTGACCGGGTCGATCGGCCCTACAATGAGCAGTTCTTC.

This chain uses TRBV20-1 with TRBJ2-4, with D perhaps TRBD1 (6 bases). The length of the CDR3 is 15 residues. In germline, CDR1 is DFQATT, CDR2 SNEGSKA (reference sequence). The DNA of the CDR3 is TGCAGAGCTGCGACAGGCGGACAGACCAAAAACATTCAGTACTTC. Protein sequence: CRAATGGQTKNIQYF.

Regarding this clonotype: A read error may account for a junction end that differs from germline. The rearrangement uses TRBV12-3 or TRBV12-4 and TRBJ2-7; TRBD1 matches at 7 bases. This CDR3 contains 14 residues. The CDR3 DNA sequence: TGTGTCAGCAGTCAGACAGGGATTACCAACGAGCAGTACTTC. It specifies CVSSQTGITNEQYF.

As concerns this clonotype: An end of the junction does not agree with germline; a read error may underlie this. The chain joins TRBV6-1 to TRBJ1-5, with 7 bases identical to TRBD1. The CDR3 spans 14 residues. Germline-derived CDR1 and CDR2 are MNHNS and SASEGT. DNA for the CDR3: TGTGCCAGCAGTGAATCAGGGGGAAATCAGGCCCAGCATTTT. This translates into CASSESGGNQAQHF.

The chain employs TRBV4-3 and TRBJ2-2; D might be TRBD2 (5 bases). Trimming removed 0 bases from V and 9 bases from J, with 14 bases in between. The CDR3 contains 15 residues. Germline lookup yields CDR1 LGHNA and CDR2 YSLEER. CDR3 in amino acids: CASSQETGFYRELFF. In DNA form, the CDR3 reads TGCGCCAGCAGCCAAGAAACGGGATTTTACAGGGAGCTGTTTTTT.

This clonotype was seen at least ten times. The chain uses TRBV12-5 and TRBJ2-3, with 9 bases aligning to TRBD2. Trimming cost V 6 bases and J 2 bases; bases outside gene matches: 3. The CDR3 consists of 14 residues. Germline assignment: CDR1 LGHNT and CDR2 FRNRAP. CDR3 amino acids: CASGSGLATDTQYF. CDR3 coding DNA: TGTGCTAGTGGGTCGGGACTAGCCACAGATACGCAGTATTTT.

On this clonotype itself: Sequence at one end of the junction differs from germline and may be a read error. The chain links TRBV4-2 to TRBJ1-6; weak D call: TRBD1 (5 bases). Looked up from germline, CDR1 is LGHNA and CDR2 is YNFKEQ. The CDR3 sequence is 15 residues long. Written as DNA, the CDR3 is TGTGCCAGCAGCCAGGCTCACGGGGCAGGTTCACACCTCCACTTT. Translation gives CASSQAHGAGSHLHF.

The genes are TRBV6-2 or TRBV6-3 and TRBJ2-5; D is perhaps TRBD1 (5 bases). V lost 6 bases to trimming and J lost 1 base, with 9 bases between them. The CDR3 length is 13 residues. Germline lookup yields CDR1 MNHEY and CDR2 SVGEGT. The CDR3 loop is CASRNRFQETQYF. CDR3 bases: TGTGCCAGCAGAAACAGGTTCCAAGAGACCCAGTACTTC.

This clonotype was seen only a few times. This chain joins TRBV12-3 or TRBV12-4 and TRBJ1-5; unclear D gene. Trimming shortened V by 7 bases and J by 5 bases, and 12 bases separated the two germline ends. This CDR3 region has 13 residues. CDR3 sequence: CASNQDGDQPQHF. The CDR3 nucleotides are TGTGCCAGCAACCAGGACGGGGATCAGCCCCAGCATTTT.

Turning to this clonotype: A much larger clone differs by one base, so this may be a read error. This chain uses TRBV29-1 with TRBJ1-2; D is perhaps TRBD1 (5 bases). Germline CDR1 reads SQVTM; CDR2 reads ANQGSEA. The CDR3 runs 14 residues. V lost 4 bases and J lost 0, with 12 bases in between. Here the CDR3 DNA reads TGCAGCGTTGCAGGGTCTTTCACTAACTATGGCTACACCTTC. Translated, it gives CSVAGSFTNYGYTF.

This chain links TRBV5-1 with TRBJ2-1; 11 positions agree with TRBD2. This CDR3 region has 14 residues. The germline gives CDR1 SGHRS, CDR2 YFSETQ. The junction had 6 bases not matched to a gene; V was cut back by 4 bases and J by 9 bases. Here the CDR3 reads CASSPGLAGIEQFF. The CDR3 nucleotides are TGCGCCAGCAGCCCTGGACTAGCGGGCATTGAGCAGTTCTTC.

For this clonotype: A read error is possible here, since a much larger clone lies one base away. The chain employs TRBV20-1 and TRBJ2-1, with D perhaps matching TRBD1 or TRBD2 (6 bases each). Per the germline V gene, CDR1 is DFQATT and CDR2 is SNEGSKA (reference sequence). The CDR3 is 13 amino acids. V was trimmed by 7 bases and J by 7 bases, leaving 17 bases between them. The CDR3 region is CSGVNLGGNEQFF. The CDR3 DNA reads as TGCAGTGGAGTCAACCTAGGGGGGAATGAGCAGTTCTTC.

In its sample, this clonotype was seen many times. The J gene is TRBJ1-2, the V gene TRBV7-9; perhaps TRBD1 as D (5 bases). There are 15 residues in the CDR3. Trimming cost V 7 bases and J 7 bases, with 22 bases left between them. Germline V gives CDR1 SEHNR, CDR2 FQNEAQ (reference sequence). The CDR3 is CASTISIGEVAGYTF. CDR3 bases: TGTGCCAGCACCATCTCGATAGGGGAGGTTGCTGGCTACACCTTC. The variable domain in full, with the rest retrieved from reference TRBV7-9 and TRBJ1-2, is DTGVSQNPRHKITKRGQNVTFRCDPISEHNRLYWYRQTLGQGPEFLTYFQNEAQLEKSRLLSDRFSAERPKGSFSTLEIQRTEQGDSAMYLCASTISIGEVAGYTFGSGTRLTVV.